Below, 31 T cell receptor beta chains from the same sample are listed, as sequenced in a study of T cell repertoires in cytomegalovirus infection. TCRdb reprocessed the reads with MiXCR, giving one entry per CDR3 protein. This table has fewer than 550,000 distinct CDR3 sequences, about 26% appearing once. The sequenced material came from PBMCs. The receptors originated from a human donor in good health (CMV status not recorded). Some clones in this sample may be carry-over from other donors' samples.

The chain uses TRBV19 and TRBJ1-2; D ambiguous. V gave up 3 bases and J gave up 4 bases, with 3 bases separating them. Per the germline V gene, CDR1 is LNHDA and CDR2 is SQIVND (reference sequence). The CDR3 consists of 11 residues. The CDR3 is CASSIGYGYTF. The DNA for the CDR3 is TGTGCCAGTAGTATTGGCTATGGCTACACCTTC.

The chain has TRBV5-6 and TRBJ1-1; D might be TRBD1 (5 bases). The CDR3 extends over 18 amino acids. Trimming removed 0 bases at V and 1 base at J, with 19 bases between. Germline V gene sequence: CDR1 SGHDT, CDR2 YYEEEE. The CDR3: CASSLEGDPGLQNTEAFF. Written as DNA, the CDR3 is TGTGCCAGCAGCTTGGAGGGCGATCCGGGGCTACAGAACACTGAAGCTTTCTTT. Full variable domain (missing parts from reference TRBV5-6 and TRBJ1-1): DAGVTQSPTHLIKTRGQQVTLRCSPKSGHDTVSWYQQALGQGPQFIFQYYEEEERQRGNFPDRFSGHQFPNYSSELNVNALLLGDSALYLCASSLEGDPGLQNTEAFFGQGTRLTVV.

The rearrangement uses TRBV12-3 or TRBV12-4 and TRBJ2-1, with TRBD2 matching 8 bases. Trimming at V came to 5 bases and at J to 6 bases, leaving 12 bases not matched to a gene. The CDR3 has 16 residues. In nucleotides, the CDR3 is TGTGCCAGCAGTCCATCCGCGGGACTAGGAATCAATGAGCAGTTCTTC. As protein: CASSPSAGLGINEQFF.

The chain uses TRBV7-2 and TRBJ1-2; TRBD1 matches 9 bases. In germline, CDR1 is SGHTA, CDR2 FQGNSA. V trimming: 6 bases; J trimming: 4 bases; junction bases outside the gene matches: 3. The CDR3 extends over 13 amino acids. The CDR3 DNA reads as TGTGCCAGCAGACAGACAGGGGGCTATGGCTACACCTTC. Encoded protein: CASRQTGGYGYTF.

The chain has TRBV7-8 and TRBJ2-4; TRBD1 aligns across 8 bases. Per germline, CDR1 SGHVS and CDR2 FQNEAQ. This CDR3 spans 17 amino acids. The V gene end was trimmed by 2 bases and the J gene end by 10 bases; junction bases not matched to a gene: 16. For the CDR3, the DNA is TGTGCCAGCAGCTTAATCGAAGCAGGGGGCGTTGTGGGGATTCAGTACTTC. It yields the protein CASSLIEAGGVVGIQYF.

This clonotype came up many times. The chain employs TRBV7-9 and TRBJ1-1, with unresolved D. Trimming pared 2 bases from V and 1 base from J, leaving 11 bases between. CDR1 and CDR2 from the germline V gene are SEHNR and FQNEAQ (reference sequence). The CDR3 totals 15 residues. Here the CDR3 reads CASSLKAGRNTEAFF. The CDR3 nucleotides read TGTGCCAGCAGCTTAAAGGCGGGGAGGAACACTGAAGCTTTCTTT. Together with reference TRBV7-9 and TRBJ1-1, the CDR3 gives the full variable domain: DTGVSQNPRHKITKRGQNVTFRCDPISEHNRLYWYRQTLGQGPEFLTYFQNEAQLEKSRLLSDRFSAERPKGSFSTLEIQRTEQGDSAMYLCASSLKAGRNTEAFFGQGTRLTVV.

At least ten counts were recorded for this clonotype. The J gene is TRBJ2-3, the V gene TRBV7-2, with 9 bases aligning to TRBD1. Germline CDR1 is SGHTA and CDR2 is FQGNSA. This CDR3 spans 14 amino acids. J was trimmed by 3 bases and V by 8 bases; bases with no gene match: 6. CDR3 region: CASYDRGWTDTQYF. In nucleotides, the CDR3 is TGTGCCAGCTATGACAGGGGGTGGACAGATACGCAGTATTTT.

V usage is TRBV29-1 and J usage is TRBJ2-1; 11 bases line up with TRBD2. CDR1 is SQVTM and CDR2 is ANQGSEA in the germline V gene. The ends lost 7 bases at V and 1 base at J; junction bases unmatched: 9. This CDR3 region has 16 residues. The DNA for the CDR3 is TGCAGCGCTGTTGGGACTAGCGGTTTTTCCTACAATGAGCAGTTCTTC. It codes for CSAVGTSGFSYNEQFF.

Many counts were recorded for this clonotype. V is TRBV7-9 and J is TRBJ2-2; 10 nucleotides align to TRBD1. Trimming removed 7 bases from V and 0 bases from J; junction bases left unmatched: 8. Germline lookup yields CDR1 SEHNR and CDR2 FQNEAQ (reference sequence). The CDR3 length is 17 residues. CDR3 DNA: TGTGCCAGCACGACAGGGGGCAAGTTCGCGAACACCGGGGAGCTGTTTTTT. It is translated as CASTTGGKFANTGELFF.

This chain connects TRBV6-5 to TRBJ2-1; 11 nucleotides match TRBD2. CDR1 and CDR2 from the germline V gene are MNHEY and SVGAGI. The junction had 6 bases not matched to a gene; V was cut back by 5 bases and J by 12 bases. The CDR3 extends over 13 amino acids. The CDR3 sequence is CASSTVSGRGQFF. CDR3 coding DNA: TGTGCCAGCAGTACTGTTAGCGGGAGGGGGCAGTTCTTC.

The J gene is TRBJ2-2, the V gene TRBV6-2 or TRBV6-3, with D perhaps TRBD2 (6 bases). Germline V gene lookup returns CDR1 MNHEY and CDR2 SVGEGT. CDR3 length: 16 residues. Trimming removed 6 bases at V and 5 bases at J, with 19 bases between. The CDR3 DNA sequence: TGTGCCAGCAGGAGACTGAGCCGGGCGGGAACCGGGGAGCTGTTTTTT. Its translation is CASRRLSRAGTGELFF.

This clonotype showed up just a few times. The chain combines TRBV5-4 with TRBJ1-2; D is undetermined. The length of the CDR3 is 12 residues. Germline values: CDR1 SGHNT, CDR2 YYREEE (reference sequence). Trimming took 0 bases from V and 6 from J, leaving 6 bases between them. The CDR3 nucleotides are TGTGCCAGCAGCTTGGCCAGAGATGGCTACACCTTC. It yields the protein CASSLARDGYTF.

The gene calls are TRBV12-3 or TRBV12-4 and TRBJ2-7, with a weak D call TRBD1 (6 bases). V was trimmed by 6 bases and J by 1 base, leaving 16 bases between them. The CDR3 contains 15 residues. The CDR3 DNA sequence: TGTGCCAGCAGCACTACAGGGTTCCCTTCCTACGAGCAGTACTTC. It encodes CASSTTGFPSYEQYF.

This clonotype has only a few counts. The chain couples TRBV10-3 to TRBJ1-6; D is unclear. Germline assignment: CDR1 ENHRY and CDR2 SYGVKD. Trimming took 2 bases from V and 0 from J, leaving 8 bases between them. The CDR3 totals 16 residues. The CDR3 bases are TGTGCCATCAGTGAGAGTGAGAGCTCCTATAATTCACCCCTCCACTTT. Residues: CAISESESSYNSPLHF.

The table lists this clonotype with a few counts. CDR3 DNA: TGTGCCAGCAGTAACCGGGGACGGTTGAACACTGAAGCTTTCTTT. This gives the protein CASSNRGRLNTEAFF. The chain recombines TRBV5-4 with TRBJ1-1; possibly TRBD1 for D (5 bases). V shed 5 bases and J shed 0 bases, with 14 bases lying between them. Germline V CDR1 and CDR2: SGHNT, YYREEE (reference sequence). The CDR3 sequence is 15 residues long.

The gene calls are TRBV7-2 and TRBJ2-1, with 9 positions matching TRBD2. The CDR3 is 16 residues long. V was clipped by 0 bases and J by 8 bases; unmatched bases: 8. The germline V gene has CDR1 SGHTA and CDR2 FQGNSA. In DNA form, the CDR3 reads TGTGCCAGCAGCTTAGCGGGCGGGAGGGCCGCGTATGAGCAGTTCTTC. It specifies CASSLAGGRAAYEQFF.

The chain recombines TRBV28 with TRBJ2-3; D gene ambiguous. Germline loops: CDR1 MDHEN, CDR2 SYDVKM. The CDR3 totals 12 residues. V was cut by 7 bases and J by 4 bases, with 9 bases left in between. This chain's CDR3 is CASTVGADTQYF. CDR3 sequence (DNA): TGTGCCAGCACAGTTGGGGCAGATACGCAGTATTTT. Supplemented by reference TRBV28 and TRBJ2-3, the full variable domain reads DVKVTQSSRYLVKRTGEKVFLECVQDMDHENMFWYRQDPGLGLRLIYFSYDVKMKEKGDIPEGYSVSREKKERFSLILESASTNQTSMYLCASTVGADTQYFGPGTRLTVL.

V is TRBV12-3 or TRBV12-4 and J is TRBJ2-7; the match to TRBD2 covers 10 bases. The trim removed 3 bases at V and 7 bases at J, leaving 18 bases unmatched. The CDR3 spans 18 residues. The DNA for the CDR3 is TGTGCCAGCAGTTTGTCGGGGAGCGGGAGGGGCTTTGGGAGTGAGCAGTACTTC. Translated: CASSLSGSGRGFGSEQYF.

The gene calls are TRBV2 and TRBJ2-1, with D maybe TRBD1 (5 bases). CDR3 length equals 13 residues. The germline CDR1 and CDR2 sequences are SNHLY and FYNNEI. The V gene lost 6 bases and the J gene lost 3 bases, with 9 bases spanning the gap. Here the CDR3 reads CASRDTNYNEQFF. CDR3 sequence (DNA): TGTGCCAGCAGGGACACCAACTACAATGAGCAGTTCTTC.

The genes are TRBV18 and TRBJ2-7; 9 bases line up with TRBD2. This CDR3 contains 15 residues. CDR1 and CDR2 from the germline V gene are KGHSH and LQKENI. J lost 3 bases, V lost 0 bases, and 3 bases had no gene match. Written as DNA, the CDR3 is TGTGCCAGCTCACCACCGGCTAGCGGGGTCTACGAGCAGTACTTC. Translating it yields CASSPPASGVYEQYF.

The chain is built from TRBV7-9 and TRBJ2-1; possible D gene TRBD1, 6 bases. The CDR3 is made up of 14 amino acids. The V and J ends lost 10 bases and 2 bases respectively, with 15 bases between them. Looked up from germline, CDR1 is SEHNR and CDR2 is FQNEAQ (reference sequence). CDR3 in amino acids: CAIELGAPYNEQFF. Here the CDR3 DNA reads TGTGCCATCGAACTGGGGGCCCCCTACAATGAGCAGTTCTTC.

The rearrangement uses TRBV6-2 or TRBV6-3 and TRBJ2-7; maybe TRBD2 (5 bases). Germline V gene lookup returns CDR1 MNHEY and CDR2 SVGEGT. The V end was cut by 0 bases, the J end by 1 base, with 16 bases between. The CDR3 is 17 amino acids. CDR3 DNA sequence: TGTGCCAGCAGTTACTCGACTACCGGCGTCAGATCCTACGAGCAGTACTTC. The encoded protein is CASSYSTTGVRSYEQYF.

The rearrangement joins TRBV19 to TRBJ1-1; D gene unclear. CDR3 length: 16 residues. Germline CDR1 and CDR2: LNHDA and SQIVND (reference sequence). V was clipped by 3 bases and J by 0 bases, with 14 bases between them. The CDR3 reads CASSMAQSGMNTEAFF. The CDR3 DNA follows: TGTGCCAGTAGTATGGCACAGTCGGGGATGAACACTGAAGCTTTCTTT.

V usage is TRBV29-1 and J usage is TRBJ2-7, with a weak D call TRBD2 (6 bases). CDR1 is SQVTM and CDR2 is ANQGSEA in the germline V gene. V shed 6 bases and J shed 5 bases, with 23 bases lying between them. The CDR3 covers 15 residues. The CDR3 nucleotides read TGCAGCGTCCGACCCCTTGGACCTGGAGGGAACGAGCAGTACTTC. Its protein is CSVRPLGPGGNEQYF.

The V gene is TRBV6-7, the J gene TRBJ2-1, with D perhaps matching TRBD2 (5 bases). TRBV6-7 is an ORF, with its function uncertain. The V end was cut by 2 bases, the J end by 1 base, with 9 bases between. CDR3 length: 15 amino acids. The CDR3 is CASSYGAASYNEQFF. The CDR3 DNA is TGTGCCAGCAGTTACGGAGCGGCATCCTACAATGAGCAGTTCTTC.

This clonotype was counted only a few times. V and J are TRBV7-2 and TRBJ2-3; 15 bases align to TRBD2. This CDR3 comprises 18 residues. J gave up 5 bases and V 5 bases, and 11 bases lay outside the gene matches. Per germline, CDR1 SGHTA and CDR2 FQGNSA. In nucleotides, the CDR3 is TGTGCCAGCAGCCCGACACCACGGGGACTAGCGGGAGGAGATACGCAGTATTTT. The encoded protein is CASSPTPRGLAGGDTQYF.

The genes are TRBV19 and TRBJ2-2; D call uncertain. Germline CDR1 is LNHDA and CDR2 is SQIVND (reference sequence). The V and J ends lost 7 bases and 0 bases respectively, with 9 bases between them. CDR3 length: 14 residues. The CDR3 nucleotides are TGTGCCAGTATCGGACGGACGAACACCGGGGAGCTGTTTTTT. It yields the protein CASIGRTNTGELFF. Supplemented by reference TRBV19 and TRBJ2-2, the full variable domain reads DGGITQSPKYLFRKEGQNVTLSCEQNLNHDAMYWYRQDPGQGLRLIYYSQIVNDFQKGDIAEGYSVSREKKESFPLTVTSAQKNPTAFYLCASIGRTNTGELFFGEGSRLTVL.

This clonotype was counted only a few times. This rearrangement joins TRBV13 to TRBJ1-1, with D hard to call. Between the trimmed V and J ends, which lost 6 bases and 0 bases, there was a span of 8 bases. This CDR3 spans 13 amino acids. The germline V gene has CDR1 PRHDT and CDR2 FYEKMQ (reference sequence). In DNA, the CDR3 is TGTGCCAGCAGAGCGCAGCTGAACACTGAAGCTTTCTTT. This codes for CASRAQLNTEAFF.

V and J are TRBV12-3 or TRBV12-4 and TRBJ2-7; the D gene could be TRBD1 or TRBD2 (6 bases each). The ends were cut back, 3 bases at V and 5 bases at J, with 14 bases in the middle. The CDR3 extends over 14 amino acids. CDR3 region: CASSLGGGRNEQYF. For the CDR3, the DNA is TGTGCCAGCAGTTTGGGTGGGGGGCGTAACGAGCAGTACTTC.

In its sample, this clonotype was seen a few times. The V and J genes are TRBV5-1 and TRBJ2-1, with a tentative D call TRBD2 (7 bases). In germline, CDR1 is SGHRS, CDR2 YFSETQ. The CDR3 totals 13 residues. The ends were cut back, 7 bases at V and 8 bases at J, with 16 bases in the middle. As DNA, the CDR3 is TGCGCCAGCTACAGGGAGGGGTGGCATGAGCAGTTCTTC. Protein product: CASYREGWHEQFF. The full variable domain, completed using reference TRBV5-1 and TRBJ2-1, is KAGVTQTPRYLIKTRGQQVTLSCSPISGHRSVSWYQQTPGQGLQFLFEYFSETQRNKGNFPGRFSGRQFSNSRSEMNVSTLELGDSALYLCASYREGWHEQFFGPGTRLTVL.

This sequence joins TRBV20-1 and TRBJ2-7; 9 nucleotides line up with TRBD1. CDR3 length: 16 residues. J was trimmed by 3 bases and V by 3 bases; bases with no gene match: 12. The germline gives CDR1 DFQATT, CDR2 SNEGSKA (reference sequence). The CDR3 loop is CSARDQGTGFYYEQYF. In nucleotides, the CDR3 is TGCAGTGCTAGGGACCAGGGGACAGGGTTCTACTACGAGCAGTACTTC.